The subject of this entry is one T cell receptor (beta chain). Repertoires were generated with immunoSEQ multiplex PCR, while TCRdb's copy carries only in-frame clones and drops some. The sample holds about 190,000 clones, almost 80% seen once. This specimen comes from a study of blood T cell repertoires in COVID-19. In the study overall: Material from acute and convalescent COVID-19 was sourced from the United States, Italy and Spain.

Germline assignment: CDR1 SNHLY and CDR2 FYNNEI. CDR3 length: 14 amino acids. V dropped 3 bases and J dropped 2 bases, with 10 bases sitting between them. Sequencing was carried out using PBMCs or T cells enriched from blood (not recorded which). The chain uses TRBV2 and TRBJ2-5; D is perhaps TRBD1 (6 bases). This receptor was obtained from a woman aged 45-60 years who had recovered from COVID-19. The CDR3 reads CASSEGTLQETQYF. The CDR3, as DNA: TGTGCCAGCAGTGAGGGGACACTACAAGAGACCCAGTACTTC.